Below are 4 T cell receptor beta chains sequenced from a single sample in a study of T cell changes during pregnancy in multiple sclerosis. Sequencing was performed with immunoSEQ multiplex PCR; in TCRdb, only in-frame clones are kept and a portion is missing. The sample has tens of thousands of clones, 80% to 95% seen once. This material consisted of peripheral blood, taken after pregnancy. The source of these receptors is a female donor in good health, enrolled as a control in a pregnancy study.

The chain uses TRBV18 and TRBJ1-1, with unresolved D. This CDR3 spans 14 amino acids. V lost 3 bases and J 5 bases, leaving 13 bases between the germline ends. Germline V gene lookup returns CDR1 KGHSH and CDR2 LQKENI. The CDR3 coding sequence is TGTGCCAGCTCACCTACCATTATGGCTACTGAAGCTTTCTTT. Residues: CASSPTIMATEAFF.

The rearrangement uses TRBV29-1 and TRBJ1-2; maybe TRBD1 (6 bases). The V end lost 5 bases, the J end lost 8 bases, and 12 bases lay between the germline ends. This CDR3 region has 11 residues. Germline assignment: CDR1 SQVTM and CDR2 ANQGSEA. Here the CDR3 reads CSVLGGRGYTF. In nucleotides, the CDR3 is TGCAGCGTTCTCGGGGGGCGAGGCTACACCTTC.

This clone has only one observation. For the CDR3, the DNA is TGTGCCAGCAGCTTGGCCTTGACAGGGGGGACCATCCAAGAGACCCAGTACTTC. Encoded protein: CASSLALTGGTIQETQYF. The rearrangement uses TRBV5-5 and TRBJ2-5; 9 nucleotides line up with TRBD1. V shed 0 bases and J 1 base; nucleotides not matched to a gene: 10. CDR1 is SGHKS and CDR2 is YYEKEE in the germline V gene (reference sequence). The CDR3 is 18 amino acids.

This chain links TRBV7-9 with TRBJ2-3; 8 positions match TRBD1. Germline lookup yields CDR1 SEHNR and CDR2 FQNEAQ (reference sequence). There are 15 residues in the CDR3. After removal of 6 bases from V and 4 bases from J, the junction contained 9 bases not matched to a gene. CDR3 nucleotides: TGTGCCAGCAGGAATACCGGGACAGGACCAGATACGCAGTATTTT. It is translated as CASRNTGTGPDTQYF.